This T cell receptor (beta chain) emerged from a study of blood T cell repertoires in COVID-19. Germline V gene lookup returns CDR1 SQVTM and CDR2 ANQGSEA. CDR3 size: 11 residues. Trimming left V 6 bases short and J 9 bases short, with 12 bases between. Assay used: immunoSEQ multiplex PCR; TCRdb lists only in-frame clones, some missing. The sample holds about 310,000 clones; 80% to 90% are singletons and the top ten take 7.8%. The V gene is TRBV29-1, the J gene TRBJ2-1; D gene uncertain. The sample consisted of peripheral blood. The clonotype was recovered from a woman aged 45-65 years who had recovered from COVID-19. CDR3 in DNA: TGCAGCGTCATGTCCCCCCCTGAGCAGTTCTTC. This sequence encodes CSVMSPPEQFF.